The T cell receptor beta chain under discussion was sequenced for a study of shared clonotypes between healthy human individuals. A word on this clone: Its target is unknown.

Donors comprised healthy HIV-negative adults lacking recent acute infections or vaccinations. Assay: immunoSEQ multiplex PCR; the TCRdb copy retains only in-frame clones and omits some. The table records about 660,000 clones, approximately 79% of them present only once. With 4 bases clipped from V and 1 base from J, the junction kept 3 bases outside the gene matches. There are 16 residues in the CDR3. Germline V gives CDR1 SGHRS, CDR2 YFSETQ. The study's findings and limits: Investigators collected only blood, and repertoires in tissues likely differ.

This receptor was obtained from a woman between 25 and 40 years old in good health. The sequenced sample was memory CD4+ T cells sorted from blood. Subset given: CD45RA-negative fraction. The chain employs TRBV5-1 and TRBJ2-2, with 11 bases lining up with TRBD2. The CDR3: CASSPGTSGNTGELFF. CDR3 coding DNA: TGCGCCAGCAGCCCCGGGACTAGCGGGAACACCGGGGAGCTGTTTTTT.